The 15 T cell receptor beta chains presented below share a single source sample, sequenced in a study of T-cell reconstitution after alpha-beta-depleted transplantation in children. Unique molecular identifiers featured in how the TCRbeta library was prepared. TCRdb re-called the PCR reads with MiXCR, one entry per CDR3 protein. The repertoire includes about 470,000 distinct CDR3 sequences, around two fifths of them detected once, and approximately 30% sits in the top ten. Sequenced here: PBMCs, sampled before TCRalphabeta/CD19-depleted stem cell transplant. These receptors all stem from a girl aged 2 to 10 with aplastic anemia, due to receive a stem cell transplant.

The chain links TRBV6-1 to TRBJ2-7; D assignment may be TRBD1 or TRBD2 (5 bases each). V lost 4 bases and J lost 1, with 14 bases in between. The V gene's germline CDR1 is MNHNS and CDR2 SASEGT. The CDR3 extends over 15 amino acids. The CDR3 DNA follows: TGTGCCAGCAGTGGTGCAGGGACGGGGTCCTACGAGCAGTACTTC. It encodes CASSGAGTGSYEQYF.

V is TRBV12-3 or TRBV12-4 and J is TRBJ2-7, with a tentative D call TRBD1 (6 bases). The CDR3 sequence is 13 residues long. V was clipped by 5 bases and J by 4 bases, with 12 bases between them. The CDR3 loop is CASSLGTHYEQYF. The DNA for the CDR3 is TGTGCCAGCAGTCTTGGGACACATTACGAGCAGTACTTC.

There are many counts of this clonotype. The chain combines TRBV7-2 with TRBJ2-5; TRBD2 is a possible D gene (6 bases). CDR1 and CDR2 (germline): SGHTA, FQGNSA. The CDR3 covers 14 residues. V lost 3 bases and J lost 6, with 14 bases in between. The CDR3 protein is CASSFTSSSQTQYF. For the CDR3, the DNA is TGTGCCAGCAGCTTTACTAGCAGTAGTCAGACCCAGTACTTC.

The genes are TRBV6-5 and TRBJ2-1; a weak D match, TRBD2 (6 bases). Germline V gene data show CDR1 as MNHEY and CDR2 as SVGAGI. The CDR3 loop spans 13 amino acids. The ends were cut back, 4 bases at V and 5 bases at J, with 9 bases in the middle. CDR3 sequence (DNA): TGTGCCAGCAGTTGGAGGGGTAACAATGAGCAGTTCTTC. It translates to CASSWRGNNEQFF.

This clonotype was seen repeatedly, ten times or more. The rearrangement joins TRBV11-3 to TRBJ2-1; 8 positions match TRBD2. Germline V lookup: CDR1 SGHNT, CDR2 YENEEA. The V gene end was trimmed by 0 bases and the J gene end by 10 bases; junction bases not matched to a gene: 8. The CDR3 totals 15 residues. CDR3 nucleotides: TGTGCCAGCAGCTTAGATGGGCTAGCGGGTCGCGAGCAGTTCTTC. Amino acids: CASSLDGLAGREQFF.

The chain links TRBV10-2 to TRBJ2-7; maybe TRBD2 (5 bases). Germline V gene lookup returns CDR1 WSHSY and CDR2 SAAADI. This CDR3 is 11 amino acids long. The V and J ends lost 8 bases and 4 bases respectively, with 9 bases between them. The CDR3 reads CASGGLYEQYF. The CDR3 DNA reads TGCGCCAGCGGAGGATTGTACGAGCAGTACTTC.

The CDR3 protein is CASSVGLAGGPTEQFF. Here the CDR3 DNA reads TGTGCCAGCAGCGTAGGATTAGCGGGAGGGCCCACTGAGCAGTTCTTC. The chain joins TRBV9 to TRBJ2-1, with TRBD2 identical over 11 bases. This CDR3 has 16 residues. Germline loops: CDR1 SGDLS, CDR2 YYNGEE. Trimming cost V 0 bases and J 9 bases; bases outside gene matches: 8.

This clonotype has a handful of counts. The chain has TRBV7-2 and TRBJ2-3; 9 positions match TRBD2. Germline-derived CDR1 and CDR2 are SGHTA and FQGNSA. Germline trimming cut 0 bases from V and 3 bases from J; bases unmatched to any gene: 1. CDR3 length: 15 residues. CDR3 sequence reads: CASSLASGRTDTQYF. The CDR3, as DNA: TGTGCCAGCAGCTTAGCTAGCGGGAGAACAGATACGCAGTATTTT. Full variable domain (outside the CDR3, taken from reference TRBV7-2 and TRBJ2-3): GAGVSQSPSNKVTEKGKDVELRCDPISGHTALYWYRQSLGQGLEFLIYFQGNSAPDKSGLPSDRFSAERTGGSVSTLTIQRTQQEDSAVYLCASSLASGRTDTQYFGPGTRLTVL.

This chain uses TRBV6-5 with TRBJ1-2; 9 nucleotides agree with TRBD1. With 2 bases clipped from V and 8 bases from J, the junction kept 9 bases outside the gene matches. This CDR3 has 15 amino acids. In germline, CDR1 is MNHEY, CDR2 SVGAGI. CDR3 bases: TGTGCCAGCAGTTACGGGTGGACAGGGGAAGGGGGCTACACCTTC. It translates to CASSYGWTGEGGYTF.

A few counts support this clonotype. The chain couples TRBV4-2 to TRBJ2-1; D gene unclear. Trimming pared 0 bases from V and 0 bases from J, leaving 12 bases between. This CDR3 is 17 amino acids long. Germline V gene lookup returns CDR1 LGHNA and CDR2 YNFKEQ. Here the CDR3 reads CASSQDSSKLSYNEQFF. CDR3 coding DNA: TGTGCCAGCAGCCAAGATAGCTCTAAACTCTCCTACAATGAGCAGTTCTTC.

The rearrangement joins TRBV6-1 to TRBJ2-7, with 9 bases lining up with TRBD2. The CDR3 is 15 amino acids. Germline CDR1 reads MNHNS; CDR2 reads SASEGT. V lost 6 bases, J lost 3 bases, and 9 bases stayed unmatched. CDR3 coding DNA: TGTGCCAGCAGCCCTAGCGGGACTCGCATCTACGAGCAGTACTTC. It encodes CASSPSGTRIYEQYF.

The chain uses TRBV20-1 and TRBJ1-1; D not certain. Trimming pared 3 bases from V and 3 bases from J, leaving 11 bases between. CDR1 and CDR2 from the germline V gene are DFQATT and SNEGSKA (reference sequence). The CDR3 covers 13 residues. CDR3 in DNA: TGCAGTGCTAGGGGTTATTTGGACACTGAAGCTTTCTTT. The encoded protein is CSARGYLDTEAFF.

This clonotype was counted a few times. CDR3 nucleotides: TGTGCCAGCAGCTTGGATTACAGTTCAACGAACACCGGGGAGCTGTTTTTT. It is translated as CASSLDYSSTNTGELFF. The chain is built from TRBV5-6 and TRBJ2-2; D not resolved. The V end lost 0 bases, the J end lost 0 bases, and 12 bases lay between the germline ends. Germline loops: CDR1 SGHDT, CDR2 YYEEEE. This CDR3 contains 17 residues. Full variable domain (rest looked up from reference TRBV5-6 and TRBJ2-2): DAGVTQSPTHLIKTRGQQVTLRCSPKSGHDTVSWYQQALGQGPQFIFQYYEEEERQRGNFPDRFSGHQFPNYSSELNVNALLLGDSALYLCASSLDYSSTNTGELFFGEGSRLTVL.

This clonotype has just a few counts. This chain links TRBV20-1 with TRBJ1-1, with 9 bases matching TRBD1. J was trimmed by 0 bases and V by 6 bases; bases with no gene match: 5. In germline, CDR1 is DFQATT, CDR2 SNEGSKA (reference sequence). The CDR3 extends over 14 amino acids. The CDR3 here is CSADRDRVNTEAFF. The CDR3 bases are TGCAGTGCAGACCGGGACAGGGTGAACACTGAAGCTTTCTTT.

This clonotype was seen more than once but under ten times. The V call is TRBV7-2, the J call TRBJ2-5; 12 bases align to TRBD1. CDR1 SGHTA and CDR2 FQGNSA come from the germline V gene. The CDR3 is 16 residues long. V was pared by 3 bases and J by 5 bases, with 7 bases of the junction left unmatched. The CDR3 DNA reads TGTGCCAGCAGCTTTGGGACAGGGGGCCAACGGGAGACCCAGTACTTC. Translation: CASSFGTGGQRETQYF.